These 21 T cell receptor beta chains originate from one sample sequenced in a study of control samples from healthy donors and cancer patients. This table comes from immunoSEQ multiplex PCR, and its TCRdb copy is limited to in-frame clones, with some not included. Here the sample spans roughly 130,000 clones, over 75% being singletons. Sequencing used blood. These receptors were obtained from a man aged 50-60 years in good health.

V and J are TRBV28 and TRBJ1-3; tentatively, D is TRBD1 (5 bases). Deletions cut 2 bases from V and 2 bases from J, with 16 bases between. Germline CDR1 and CDR2: MDHEN and SYDVKM. This CDR3 region has 17 residues. The CDR3 nucleotides read TGTGCCAGCAGTTTAAGTTGGGGCCCTCCCCCTGGAAACACCATATATTTT. Residues: CASSLSWGPPPGNTIYF.

The chain has TRBV3-1 (or the pseudogene TRBV3-2) and TRBJ1-6, with D perhaps TRBD1 (6 bases). V was shortened by 7 bases and J by 9 bases, with 16 bases between the two germline ends. The CDR3 is 14 amino acids. The germline CDR1 and CDR2 sequences are LGHDT and YNNKEL (reference sequence). CDR3 DNA: TGTGCCAGCAACGAGGGGGGGGGTGGTTCACCCCTCCACTTT. It codes for CASNEGGGGSPLHF.

The chain uses TRBV19 and TRBJ1-5; TRBD1 might be the D (5 bases). Germline CDR1 reads LNHDA; CDR2 reads SQIVND (reference sequence). This CDR3 spans 16 amino acids. Between the trimmed V and J ends, which lost 5 bases and 7 bases, there was a span of 21 bases. The CDR3: CASSPRGQGMNQPQHF. In DNA, the CDR3 is TGTGCCAGTAGTCCCCGAGGGCAGGGTATGAACCAGCCCCAGCATTTT.

The chain employs TRBV28 and TRBJ1-5; D is uncertain. Trimming pared 4 bases from V and 0 bases from J, leaving 10 bases between. Per the germline V gene, CDR1 is MDHEN and CDR2 is SYDVKM. The CDR3 runs 15 residues. CDR3 DNA sequence: TGTGCCAGCAGTTGGCCAGATTATAGCAATCAGCCCCAGCATTTT. Amino acids: CASSWPDYSNQPQHF.

The rearrangement uses TRBV5-6 and TRBJ2-1; TRBD2 matches 13 bases. V dropped 4 bases and J dropped 4; count of bases not matched to a gene: 8. CDR1 SGHDT and CDR2 YYEEEE come from the germline V gene. CDR3 length: 17 amino acids. The CDR3 is CASSPIGLAGAYNEQFF. The CDR3 coding sequence is TGTGCCAGCAGCCCCATCGGACTAGCGGGGGCTTACAATGAGCAGTTCTTC.

The chain couples TRBV12-3 or TRBV12-4 to TRBJ1-2, with a tentative D call TRBD1 (5 bases). V dropped 7 bases and J dropped 14 bases, with 23 bases sitting between them. The CDR3 runs 13 residues. The CDR3 DNA reads TGTGCCAGCACCTCCCCTGGGGCTACACGCCAGACCTTC. It specifies CASTSPGATRQTF.

The chain joins TRBV28 to TRBJ2-7, with TRBD2 matching over 9 bases. The CDR3 sequence is 15 residues long. Germline V lookup: CDR1 MDHEN, CDR2 SYDVKM. Trimming took 4 bases from V and 2 from J; bases not matched to a gene: 6. The CDR3 DNA is TGTGCCAGCAGTTCACCTAGCGGGGCGACCTACGAGCAGTACTTC. It translates to CASSSPSGATYEQYF.

The chain employs TRBV7-9 and TRBJ2-5, with D hard to call. V shed 8 bases and J shed 4 bases, with 11 bases lying between them. Germline CDR1 is SEHNR and CDR2 is FQNEAQ (reference sequence). This CDR3 comprises 12 residues. CDR3 coding DNA: TGTGCCAGCCAGACTTCCACAGAGACCCAGTACTTC. This codes for CASQTSTETQYF.

The chain links TRBV30 to TRBJ2-1; maybe TRBD2 (6 bases). Per the germline V gene, CDR1 is GTSNPN and CDR2 is SVGIG (reference sequence). The CDR3 covers 12 residues. The V end was cut by 5 bases, the J end by 10 bases, with 15 bases between. CDR3 loop: CAWSLGGTEQFF. CDR3 in DNA: TGTGCCTGGTCCCTCGGCGGGACCGAGCAGTTCTTC.

This chain connects TRBV27 to TRBJ1-2; 10 positions agree with TRBD1. Per germline, CDR1 MNHEY and CDR2 SMNVEV (reference sequence). V was pared by 6 bases and J by 4 bases, with 2 bases of the junction left unmatched. The CDR3 length is 13 residues. The CDR3 DNA follows: TGTGCCAGCAGAAGGGACAGGGGCTATGGCTACACCTTC. This translates into CASRRDRGYGYTF.

V and J are TRBV19 and TRBJ1-2; 10 bases fit TRBD1. The J segment lost 2 bases and the V segment lost 5 bases, leaving 11 bases of the junction unmatched. The CDR3 sequence is 17 residues long. Germline V gene sequence: CDR1 LNHDA, CDR2 SQIVND (reference sequence). The CDR3 region is CASSDLTGGGRNYGYTF. The CDR3 DNA sequence: TGTGCCAGTAGTGACTTGACAGGGGGCGGGCGCAACTATGGCTACACCTTC.

J is TRBJ1-2 and V is TRBV27, with D unresolved. CDR1 is MNHEY, CDR2 SMNVEV, per germline (reference sequence). The CDR3 length is 15 residues. The V gene lost 8 bases and the J gene lost 1 base, with 17 bases spanning the gap. CDR3 in amino acids: CASGKVLPHNYGYTF. The CDR3 DNA follows: TGTGCCAGCGGCAAGGTCCTACCCCATAACTATGGCTACACCTTC.

CDR3 bases: TGTGCCAGCAGCTTAGGGGTCCAGGTTACTGGAAACACCATATATTTT. Its translation is CASSLGVQVTGNTIYF. The V call is TRBV7-8, the J call TRBJ1-3; D gene unclear. Per germline, CDR1 SGHVS and CDR2 FQNEAQ. The CDR3 extends over 16 amino acids. V lost 1 base and J lost 2, with 12 bases in between.

This sequence joins TRBV28 and TRBJ2-3, with D unclear. Germline assignment: CDR1 MDHEN and CDR2 SYDVKM. The CDR3 is 15 residues long. V was shortened by 3 bases and J by 0 bases, with 10 bases between the two germline ends. The chain's CDR3 is CASSLGWGSTDTQYF. The CDR3 DNA is TGTGCCAGCAGTTTGGGCTGGGGTAGCACAGATACGCAGTATTTT.

This clone was seen only a few times. This sequence joins TRBV10-3 and TRBJ2-5; TRBD1 is a possible D gene (5 bases). Per germline, CDR1 ENHRY and CDR2 SYGVKD. Trimming removed 0 bases from V and 2 bases from J, with 10 bases in between. This CDR3 is built from 15 residues. The CDR3 bases are TGTGCCATCAGTGAGTCGGGTCAGGGTCAAGAGACCCAGTACTTC. Amino acid sequence: CAISESGQGQETQYF.

The chain recombines TRBV6-5 with TRBJ1-5; tentatively, D is TRBD1 (6 bases). Trimming stripped 4 bases from V and 6 bases from J, with 13 bases between. The CDR3 covers 14 residues. Germline assignment: CDR1 MNHEY and CDR2 SVGAGI. The CDR3 DNA reads as TGTGCCAGCAGTTCAAGGGGGGCCGGTCAGCCCCAGCATTTT. Translated: CASSSRGAGQPQHF.

The J gene is TRBJ2-3, the V gene TRBV7-9; D is undetermined. The germline CDR1 and CDR2 sequences are SEHNR and FQNEAQ (reference sequence). V was clipped by 1 base and J by 7 bases, with 12 bases between them. This CDR3 has 14 amino acids. The CDR3 DNA reads TGTGCCAGCAGCTTAGTCTTTCCCCTGTATACGCAGTATTTT. Translated: CASSLVFPLYTQYF. The whole variable domain, remainder taken from reference TRBV7-9 and TRBJ2-3, is DTGVSQNPRHKITKRGQNVTFRCDPISEHNRLYWYRQTLGQGPEFLTYFQNEAQLEKSRLLSDRFSAERPKGSFSTLEIQRTEQGDSAMYLCASSLVFPLYTQYFGPGTRLTVL.

The chain has TRBV29-1 and TRBJ1-2, with D hard to call. Per the germline V gene, CDR1 is SQVTM and CDR2 is ANQGSEA. V was clipped by 0 bases and J by 9 bases, with 17 bases between them. The CDR3 is 14 amino acids. CDR3 in DNA: TGCAGCGTTGAAGATTTACAGTCCCTATGGAGCTACACCTTC. Protein product: CSVEDLQSLWSYTF. Supplemented by reference TRBV29-1 and TRBJ1-2, the full variable domain reads SAVISQKPSRDICQRGTSLTIQCQVDSQVTMMFWYRQQPGQSLTLIATANQGSEATYESGFVIDKFPISRPNLTFSTLTVSNMSPEDSSIYLCSVEDLQSLWSYTFGSGTRLTVV.

The V call is TRBV27, the J call TRBJ2-1; 7 nucleotides line up with TRBD1. CDR1 and CDR2 (germline): MNHEY, SMNVEV (reference sequence). The CDR3 runs to 16 residues. The junction had 8 bases not matched to a gene; V was cut back by 5 bases and J by 1 base. The CDR3 loop reads CASSKSGQVSYNEQFF. Here the CDR3 DNA reads TGTGCCAGCAGTAAGAGCGGACAGGTGTCCTACAATGAGCAGTTCTTC.

This clone occurred once. The rearrangement links TRBV3-1 (or the pseudogene TRBV3-2) to TRBJ2-6; 11 nucleotides line up with TRBD1. The length of the CDR3 is 19 residues. With V trimmed by 6 bases and J by 0 bases, 10 bases remained unmatched. The germline V gene has CDR1 LGHDT and CDR2 YNNKEL (reference sequence). The CDR3 is CASSQDRGRVSSGANVLTF. CDR3 nucleotide sequence: TGTGCCAGCAGTCAGGACAGGGGGCGGGTAAGCTCTGGGGCCAACGTCCTGACTTTC.

This chain connects TRBV6-5 to TRBJ1-2; TRBD1 aligns across 7 bases. Germline V gene lookup returns CDR1 MNHEY and CDR2 SVGAGI. The ends lost 6 bases at V and 3 bases at J; junction bases unmatched: 7. The CDR3 is made up of 14 amino acids. CDR3 coding DNA: TGTGCCAGCAGGCCCGGGACAGCGGACTATGGCTACACCTTC. Translation gives CASRPGTADYGYTF.